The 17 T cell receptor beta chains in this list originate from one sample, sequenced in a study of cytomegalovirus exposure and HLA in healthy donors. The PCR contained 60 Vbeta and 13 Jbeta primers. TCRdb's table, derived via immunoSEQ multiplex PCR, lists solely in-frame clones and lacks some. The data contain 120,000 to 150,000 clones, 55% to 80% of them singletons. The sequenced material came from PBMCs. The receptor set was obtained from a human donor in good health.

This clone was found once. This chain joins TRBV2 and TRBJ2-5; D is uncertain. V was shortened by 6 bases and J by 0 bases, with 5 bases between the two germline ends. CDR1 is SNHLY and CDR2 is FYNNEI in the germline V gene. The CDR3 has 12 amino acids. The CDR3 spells CASSGDQETQYF. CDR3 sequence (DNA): TGTGCCAGCAGCGGTGACCAAGAGACCCAGTACTTC.

The CDR3, as DNA: TGCGCCAGCAGCGGTACCCTAGCGGGAGGGGTGACCCAGTACTTC. Its translation: CASSGTLAGGVTQYF. The chain has TRBV5-1 and TRBJ2-5; 12 nucleotides line up with TRBD2. The CDR3 spans 15 residues. J was trimmed by 7 bases and V by 4 bases; bases with no gene match: 8. The germline V gene has CDR1 SGHRS and CDR2 YFSETQ. The full variable domain, in which reference TRBV5-1 and TRBJ2-5 provide the parts outside the CDR3, is KAGVTQTPRYLIKTRGQQVTLSCSPISGHRSVSWYQQTPGQGLQFLFEYFSETQRNKGNFPGRFSGRQFSNSRSEMNVSTLELGDSALYLCASSGTLAGGVTQYFGPGTRLLVL.

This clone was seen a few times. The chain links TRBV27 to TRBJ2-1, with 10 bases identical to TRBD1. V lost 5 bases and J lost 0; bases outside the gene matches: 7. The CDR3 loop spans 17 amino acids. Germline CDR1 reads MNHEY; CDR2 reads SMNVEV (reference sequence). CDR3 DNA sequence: TGTGCCAGCAGTAGGACAGGGGGGACGAGCTCCTACAATGAGCAGTTCTTC. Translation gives CASSRTGGTSSYNEQFF.

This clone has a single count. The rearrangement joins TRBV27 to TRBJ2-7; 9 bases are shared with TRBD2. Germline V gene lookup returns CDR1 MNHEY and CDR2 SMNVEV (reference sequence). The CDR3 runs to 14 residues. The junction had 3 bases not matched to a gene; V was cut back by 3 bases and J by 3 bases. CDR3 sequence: CASSLAGGLYEQYF. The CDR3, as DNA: TGTGCCAGCAGTTTGGCGGGAGGGCTCTACGAGCAGTACTTC.

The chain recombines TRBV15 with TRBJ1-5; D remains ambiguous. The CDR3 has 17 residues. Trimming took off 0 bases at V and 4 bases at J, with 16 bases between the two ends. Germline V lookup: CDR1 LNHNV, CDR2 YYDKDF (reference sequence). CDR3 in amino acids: CATSRDLQLSGNQPQHF. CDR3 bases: TGTGCCACCAGCAGAGATCTTCAACTTTCAGGTAATCAGCCCCAGCATTTT.

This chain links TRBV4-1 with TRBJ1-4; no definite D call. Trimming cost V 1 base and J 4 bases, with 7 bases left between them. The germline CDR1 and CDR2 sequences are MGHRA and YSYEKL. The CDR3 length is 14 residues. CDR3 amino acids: CASSQGTFNEKLFF. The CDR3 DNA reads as TGCGCCAGCAGCCAAGGTACTTTTAATGAAAAACTGTTTTTT.

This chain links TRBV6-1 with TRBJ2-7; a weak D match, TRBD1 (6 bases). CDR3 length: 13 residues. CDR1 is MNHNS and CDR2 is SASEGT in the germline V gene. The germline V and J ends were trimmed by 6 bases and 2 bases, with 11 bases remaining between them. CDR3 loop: CASRETGTYEQYF. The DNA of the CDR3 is TGTGCCAGCAGGGAGACAGGAACCTACGAGCAGTACTTC.

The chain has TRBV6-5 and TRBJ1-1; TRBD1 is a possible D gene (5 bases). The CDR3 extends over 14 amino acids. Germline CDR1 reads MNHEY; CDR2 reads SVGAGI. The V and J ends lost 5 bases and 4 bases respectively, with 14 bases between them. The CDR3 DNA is TGTGCCAGCAGTCCCGGTCCGGGGGGCACTGAAGCTTTCTTT. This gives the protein CASSPGPGGTEAFF.

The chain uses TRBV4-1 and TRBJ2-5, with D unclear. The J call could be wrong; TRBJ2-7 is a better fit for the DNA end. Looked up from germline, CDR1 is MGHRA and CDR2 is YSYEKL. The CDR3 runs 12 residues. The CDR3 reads CASSQASYEQYF. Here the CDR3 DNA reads TGCGCCAGCAGCCAAGCGTCGTACGAGCAGTACTTC.

The CDR3 region is CAWSTDREAEAFF. Written as DNA, the CDR3 is TGTGCCTGGAGTACCGACAGGGAGGCTGAAGCTTTCTTT. The chain recombines TRBV30 with TRBJ1-1, with 7 bases identical to TRBD1. V was pared by 2 bases and J by 6 bases, with 6 bases of the junction left unmatched. The CDR3 is 13 amino acids. Germline V gene lookup returns CDR1 GTSNPN and CDR2 SVGIG (reference sequence).

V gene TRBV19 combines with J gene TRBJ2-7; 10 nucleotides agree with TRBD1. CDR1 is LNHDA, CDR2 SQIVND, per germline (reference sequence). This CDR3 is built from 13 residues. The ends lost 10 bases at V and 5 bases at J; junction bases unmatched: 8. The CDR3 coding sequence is TGTGCCACTGTCGGACAGGGGGGTCACGAGCAGTACTTC. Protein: CATVGQGGHEQYF. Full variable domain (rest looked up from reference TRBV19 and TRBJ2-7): DGGITQSPKYLFRKEGQNVTLSCEQNLNHDAMYWYRQDPGQGLRLIYYSQIVNDFQKGDIAEGYSVSREKKESFPLTVTSAQKNPTAFYLCATVGQGGHEQYFGPGTRLTVT.

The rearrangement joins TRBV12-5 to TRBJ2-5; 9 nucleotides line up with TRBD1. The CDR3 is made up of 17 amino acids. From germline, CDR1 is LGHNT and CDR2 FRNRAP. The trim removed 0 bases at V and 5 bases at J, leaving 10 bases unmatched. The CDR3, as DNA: TGTGCTAGTGGTTTGGTACTCCGGACAGGGGCCGGGGAGACCCAGTACTTC. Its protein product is CASGLVLRTGAGETQYF.

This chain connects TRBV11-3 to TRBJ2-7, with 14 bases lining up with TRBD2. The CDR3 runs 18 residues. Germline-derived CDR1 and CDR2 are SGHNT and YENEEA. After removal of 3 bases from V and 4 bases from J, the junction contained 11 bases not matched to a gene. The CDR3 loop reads CASSFGLAGGPNLYEQYF. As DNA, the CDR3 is TGTGCCAGCAGCTTCGGACTAGCGGGAGGCCCAAACCTATACGAGCAGTACTTC.

The CDR3 sequence: CASGLVIEGLAESIDNEQFF. The CDR3, as DNA: TGTGCTAGTGGTTTGGTGATTGAGGGACTAGCGGAATCTATCGACAATGAGCAGTTCTTC. This rearrangement joins TRBV12-5 to TRBJ2-1; 11 bases match TRBD2. J was trimmed by 5 bases and V by 0 bases; bases with no gene match: 15. The length of the CDR3 is 20 residues. Germline CDR1 LGHNT, CDR2 FRNRAP.

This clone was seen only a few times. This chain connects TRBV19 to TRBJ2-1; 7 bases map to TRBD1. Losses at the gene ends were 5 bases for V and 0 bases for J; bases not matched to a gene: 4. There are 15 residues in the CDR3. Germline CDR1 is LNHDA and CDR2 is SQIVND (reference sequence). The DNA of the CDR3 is TGTGCCAGTAGTTACAGGGGCCTCTCCTACAATGAGCAGTTCTTC. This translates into CASSYRGLSYNEQFF.

The CDR3 coding sequence is TGCAGCGTTGGCGGGGGAGCCTACAATGAGCAGTTCTTC. It codes for CSVGGGAYNEQFF. J is TRBJ2-1 and V is TRBV29-1, with TRBD2 matching over 7 bases. CDR3 length equals 13 residues. The trim removed 4 bases at V and 2 bases at J, leaving 2 bases unmatched. Germline V gene sequence: CDR1 SQVTM, CDR2 ANQGSEA.

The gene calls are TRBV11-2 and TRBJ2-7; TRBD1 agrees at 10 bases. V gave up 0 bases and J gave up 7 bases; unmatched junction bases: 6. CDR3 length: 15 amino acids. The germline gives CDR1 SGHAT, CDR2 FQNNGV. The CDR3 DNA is TGTGCCAGCAGCTTAGATAGACAGGGGGCGGGGGAGCAGTACTTC. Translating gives CASSLDRQGAGEQYF.